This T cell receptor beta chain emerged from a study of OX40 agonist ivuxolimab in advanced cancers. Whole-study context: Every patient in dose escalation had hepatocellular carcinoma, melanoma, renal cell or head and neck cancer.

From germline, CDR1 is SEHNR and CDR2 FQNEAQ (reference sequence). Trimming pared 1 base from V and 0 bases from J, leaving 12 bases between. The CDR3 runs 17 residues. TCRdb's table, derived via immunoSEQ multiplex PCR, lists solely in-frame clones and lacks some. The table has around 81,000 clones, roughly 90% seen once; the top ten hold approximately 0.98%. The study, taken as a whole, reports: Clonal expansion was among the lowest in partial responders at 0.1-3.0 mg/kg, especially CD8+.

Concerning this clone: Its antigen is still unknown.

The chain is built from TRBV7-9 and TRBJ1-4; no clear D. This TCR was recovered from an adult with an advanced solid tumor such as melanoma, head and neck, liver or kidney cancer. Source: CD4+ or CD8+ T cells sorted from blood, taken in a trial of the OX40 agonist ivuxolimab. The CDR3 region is CASSLVRADTTNEKLFF. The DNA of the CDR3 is TGTGCCAGCAGCTTAGTACGGGCGGATACAACTAATGAAAAACTGTTTTTT.